The 24 T cell receptor beta chains presented below share a single source sample, sequenced in a study of blood T cell repertoires in COVID-19. The data were produced by immunoSEQ multiplex PCR, yet TCRdb's version contains in-frame clones alone and is incomplete. The sample has more than 95,000 clones, 70% to 80% seen once. The sample was peripheral blood. These TCRs come from a man aged 65 to 79 with acute or convalescent COVID-19.

The CDR3 region is CASSLARSSRLDEKLFF. The CDR3 DNA is TGTGCCAGCAGTTTGGCCCGAAGCTCGCGGCTTGACGAAAAACTGTTTTTT. The rearrangement joins TRBV27 to TRBJ1-4; D unresolved. This CDR3 has 17 amino acids. V was cut by 3 bases and J by 8 bases, with 22 bases left in between. CDR1 is MNHEY and CDR2 is SMNVEV in the germline V gene (reference sequence).

The rearrangement uses TRBV7-3 and TRBJ2-1; D is uncertain. Deletions cut 6 bases from V and 8 bases from J, with 17 bases between. Germline V gene lookup returns CDR1 SGHTA and CDR2 FQGTGA. The length of the CDR3 is 14 residues. This CDR3 reads CASRPASDFDEQFF. CDR3 bases: TGTGCCAGCAGGCCCGCATCTGACTTCGATGAGCAGTTCTTC.

This clone was recorded once. The chain carries TRBV19 and TRBJ1-5; D not resolved. The CDR3 extends over 13 amino acids. V dropped 4 bases and J dropped 5 bases, with 9 bases sitting between them. Germline V gene sequence: CDR1 LNHDA, CDR2 SQIVND (reference sequence). The CDR3 coding sequence is TGTGCCAGTAGTAGATGGAGTCATCAGCCCCAGCATTTT. Its protein product is CASSRWSHQPQHF.

The CDR3 is CASSQGIQTGELFF. The CDR3 coding sequence is TGTGCCAGCAGCCAAGGTATTCAGACCGGGGAGCTGTTTTTT. The rearrangement uses TRBV3-1 (or the pseudogene TRBV3-2) and TRBJ2-2; D is uncertain. Germline V gene data show CDR1 as LGHDT and CDR2 as YNNKEL (reference sequence). Trimming took off 1 base at V and 5 bases at J, with 8 bases between the two ends. This CDR3 region has 14 residues.

The V gene is TRBV5-1, the J gene TRBJ2-7; D possibly corresponds to TRBD2 (6 bases). The V gene's germline CDR1 is SGHRS and CDR2 YFSETQ. The CDR3 is made up of 12 amino acids. The V gene lost 4 bases and the J gene lost 5 bases, with 10 bases spanning the gap. The DNA of the CDR3 is TGCGCCAGCAGCCCGGGACTCAACGAGCAGTACTTC. Translated: CASSPGLNEQYF.

The chain links TRBV30 to TRBJ2-7, with 7 bases that match TRBD1. The CDR3 consists of 13 residues. Germline CDR1 reads GTSNPN; CDR2 reads SVGIG (reference sequence). V was clipped by 8 bases and J by 8 bases; unmatched bases: 15. CDR3 coding DNA: TGTGCCCTTTCCCGGGACAGACCTACGAAGCAGTACTTC. Its protein is CALSRDRPTKQYF. The variable domain in full, completed from reference TRBV30 and TRBJ2-7, reads SQTIHQWPATLVQPVGSPLSLECTVEGTSNPNLYWYRQAAGRGLQLLFYSVGIGQISSEVPQNLSASRPQDRQFILSSKKLLLSDSGFYLCALSRDRPTKQYFGPGTRLTVT.

This clone was seen a handful of times. The V gene is TRBV5-1, the J gene TRBJ2-7; perhaps TRBD2 as D (6 bases). CDR3 length: 14 residues. The V gene lost 5 bases and the J gene lost 2 bases, with 14 bases spanning the gap. Germline V gene sequence: CDR1 SGHRS, CDR2 YFSETQ. The chain's CDR3 is CASRYGTSTYEQYF. The CDR3 nucleotides are TGCGCCAGCAGATACGGGACTTCGACCTACGAGCAGTACTTC.

On this clone itself: Other DNA sequences from this sample encode an identical CDR3 as well. The CDR3: CASSLWTLGNTIYF. The DNA of the CDR3 is TGTGCCAGCAGCCTCTGGACTCTTGGAAACACCATATATTTT. V and J are TRBV7-9 and TRBJ1-3, with D uncertain. Germline assignment: CDR1 SEHNR and CDR2 FQNEAQ (reference sequence). Deletions cut 5 bases from V and 3 bases from J, with 11 bases between. The CDR3 runs 14 residues.

V and J are TRBV5-1 and TRBJ2-1, with 16 positions matching TRBD2. CDR1 SGHRS and CDR2 YFSETQ come from the germline V gene. CDR3 size: 21 residues. The trim removed 4 bases at V and 0 bases at J, leaving 13 bases unmatched. CDR3 DNA sequence: TGCGCCAGCAGCGGAACACCCGGGACTAGCGGGGGGGCCAGCTCCTACAATGAGCAGTTCTTC. Its protein is CASSGTPGTSGGASSYNEQFF.

The chain has TRBV2 and TRBJ1-1; D is unclear. V shed 7 bases and J shed 2 bases, with 14 bases lying between them. CDR3 size: 14 residues. Germline V lookup: CDR1 SNHLY, CDR2 FYNNEI. CDR3 in DNA: TGTGCCAGCACCCCCCGAGAGGGCAACACTGAAGCTTTCTTT. Translating gives CASTPREGNTEAFF.

J is TRBJ2-7 and V is TRBV18; tentative D call: TRBD2 (6 bases). Germline loops: CDR1 KGHSH, CDR2 LQKENI. V was shortened by 6 bases and J by 3 bases, with 18 bases between the two germline ends. The CDR3 is 15 residues long. CDR3 in DNA: TGTGCCAGCTCCCCCCCAGGGAGGCCGGGCTACGAGCAGTACTTC. This encodes CASSPPGRPGYEQYF.

This clone occurred once. V is TRBV23-1 and J is TRBJ2-7; no reliable D call. TRBV23-1 is known as an ORF, though its function is uncertain. V gave up 4 bases and J gave up 3 bases, with 4 bases separating them. The CDR3 covers 11 residues. The CDR3 reads CASSRDYEQYF. The CDR3 region has the DNA TGCGCCAGCAGTCGCGACTACGAGCAGTACTTC.

There are a few counts of this clone. The chain has TRBV5-4 and TRBJ2-7; D perhaps matches TRBD2 (5 bases). V was shortened by 4 bases and J by 3 bases, with 20 bases between the two germline ends. Looked up from germline, CDR1 is SGHNT and CDR2 is YYREEE (reference sequence). The CDR3 runs to 16 residues. CDR3 protein: CASSPAPYGGYYEQYF. The CDR3 DNA sequence: TGTGCCAGCAGCCCAGCGCCCTACGGCGGGTACTACGAGCAGTACTTC. The entire variable domain, with the rest obtained from reference TRBV5-4 and TRBJ2-7, is as follows: ETGVTQSPTHLIKTRGQQVTLRCSSQSGHNTVSWYQQALGQGPQFIFQYYREEENGRGNFPPRFSGLQFPNYSSELNVNALELDDSALYLCASSPAPYGGYYEQYFGPGTRLTVT.

The rearrangement links TRBV2 to TRBJ1-5, with TRBD1 as a possible D gene (6 bases). The CDR3 sequence is 13 residues long. Trimming removed 6 bases from V and 3 bases from J, with 9 bases in between. Germline values: CDR1 SNHLY, CDR2 FYNNEI. CDR3 loop: CASRRDTNQPQHF. The CDR3 nucleotides are TGTGCCAGCAGACGGGACACCAATCAGCCCCAGCATTTT.

This clone was seen a few times. This chain joins TRBV18 and TRBJ2-2; D possibly corresponds to TRBD2 (5 bases). V shed 3 bases and J shed 1 base, with 9 bases lying between them. The CDR3 is 15 amino acids. Germline V gives CDR1 KGHSH, CDR2 LQKENI. DNA of the CDR3: TGTGCCAGCTCACCCCAAGGAGGGAACACCGGGGAGCTGTTTTTT. This encodes CASSPQGGNTGELFF.

The chain couples TRBV11-2 to TRBJ2-7; 9 positions match TRBD2. J gave up 4 bases and V 5 bases, and 6 bases lay outside the gene matches. Per germline, CDR1 SGHAT and CDR2 FQNNGV. The CDR3 length is 14 residues. CDR3 sequence reads: CASSAWGLAYEQYF. The CDR3 nucleotides are TGTGCCAGCAGCGCTTGGGGACTAGCTTACGAGCAGTACTTC.

The chain combines TRBV30 with TRBJ1-6; no firm D call. V was trimmed by 4 bases and J by 4 bases, leaving 14 bases between them. The CDR3 is 15 residues long. CDR1 is GTSNPN and CDR2 is SVGIG in the germline V gene (reference sequence). The CDR3: CAWTSGLTYNSPLHF. The CDR3 nucleotides are TGTGCCTGGACCTCCGGGTTAACATATAATTCACCCCTCCACTTT.

The rearrangement joins TRBV11-3 to TRBJ1-1; D call uncertain. V was clipped by 4 bases and J by 6 bases, with 12 bases between them. The CDR3 has 13 amino acids. The germline V gene has CDR1 SGHNT and CDR2 YENEEA. The CDR3 region has the DNA TGTGCCAGCAGCTATTCGACGGGTTCTGAAGCTTTCTTT. Translating gives CASSYSTGSEAFF.

The gene calls are TRBV24-1 and TRBJ2-3; 8 bases match TRBD2. The CDR3 extends over 13 amino acids. Looked up from germline, CDR1 is KGHDR and CDR2 is SFDVKD. V was pared by 2 bases and J by 8 bases, with 2 bases of the junction left unmatched. The CDR3 sequence: CATSDSAGGTQYF. CDR3 sequence (DNA): TGTGCCACCAGTGATTCCGCGGGGGGTACGCAGTATTTT.

This clone occurred a few times. This chain joins TRBV7-3 and TRBJ2-6, with 9 nucleotides matching TRBD1. Germline lookup yields CDR1 SGHTA and CDR2 FQGTGA. J gave up 0 bases and V 5 bases, and 5 bases lay outside the gene matches. The CDR3 has 17 amino acids. DNA of the CDR3: TGTGCCAGCAGCCCGACAGGGGGGAGCTCTGGGGCCAACGTCCTGACTTTC. It translates to CASSPTGGSSGANVLTF.

V is TRBV30 and J is TRBJ1-4; tentative D call: TRBD1 (6 bases). Germline CDR1 GTSNPN, CDR2 SVGIG (reference sequence). The V end was cut by 1 base, the J end by 1 base, with 10 bases between. The CDR3 loop spans 15 amino acids. The CDR3 spells CAWSDRRGTNEKLFF. As DNA, the CDR3 is TGTGCCTGGAGTGACCGCAGGGGAACTAATGAAAAACTGTTTTTT.

This clone was seen only once. The chain links TRBV7-2 to TRBJ2-5; weak D call: TRBD1 (5 bases). Germline V gene sequence: CDR1 SGHTA, CDR2 FQGNSA. The CDR3 length is 14 residues. V was pared by 2 bases and J by 5 bases, with 12 bases between. The CDR3 region has the DNA TGTGCCAGCAGCTTAATGGGGTCAGGGGAGACCCAGTACTTC. It translates to CASSLMGSGETQYF.

V and J are TRBV6-5 and TRBJ1-1, with a weak D call TRBD1 (6 bases). The CDR3 loop spans 14 amino acids. Germline assignment: CDR1 MNHEY and CDR2 SVGAGI. V was pared by 2 bases and J by 10 bases, with 17 bases between. DNA of the CDR3: TGTGCCAGCAGTTACGAACAGGGAGGGTTCGGAGCTTTCTTT. Translated, it gives CASSYEQGGFGAFF.

This chain links TRBV3-1 (or the pseudogene TRBV3-2) with TRBJ2-1, with 7 bases identical to TRBD2. The germline V gene has CDR1 LGHDT and CDR2 YNNKEL (reference sequence). The CDR3 has 14 amino acids. V lost 4 bases, J lost 7 bases, and 7 bases stayed unmatched. CDR3 sequence: CASSPTGLQNEQFF. The DNA for the CDR3 is TGTGCCAGCAGCCCAACGGGACTACAGAATGAGCAGTTCTTC.